This T cell receptor beta chain was sequenced for a study of OX40 agonist ivuxolimab in advanced cancers. On the study more broadly: Ivuxolimab, an agonistic anti-OX40 (CD134) antibody, was given to patients.

The V gene end was trimmed by 7 bases and the J gene end by 5 bases; junction bases not matched to a gene: 9. CDR3 length: 14 amino acids. From germline, CDR1 is SNHLY and CDR2 FYNNEI. Here immunoSEQ multiplex PCR was the method, and the copy in TCRdb shows in-frame clones only, minus some. The repertoire holds roughly 46,000 clones, with about 90% as singletons. This receptor was obtained from an adult with an advanced solid tumor such as melanoma, head and neck, liver or kidney cancer. This chain uses TRBV2 with TRBJ2-5; 8 bases fit TRBD1. The sequences come from CD4+ or CD8+ T cells sorted from blood, collected in a trial of the OX40 agonist ivuxolimab. DNA for the CDR3: TGTGCCAGCATTTCCCAGGGGGCGTGGGAGACCCAGTACTTC. The encoded protein is CASISQGAWETQYF.